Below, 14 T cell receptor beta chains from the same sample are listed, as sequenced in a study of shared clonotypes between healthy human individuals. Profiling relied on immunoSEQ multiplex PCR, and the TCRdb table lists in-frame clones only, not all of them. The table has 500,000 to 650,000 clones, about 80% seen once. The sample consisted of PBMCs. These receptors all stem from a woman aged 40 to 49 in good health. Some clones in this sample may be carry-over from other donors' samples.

DNA of the CDR3: TGTGCCAGCAGCTACCCCCCGGGACTAGCGGTACAGGGGGAGCTGTTTTTT. It specifies CASSYPPGLAVQGELFF. The J gene is TRBJ2-2, the V gene TRBV13; 11 positions match TRBD2. Trimming took 4 bases from V and 8 from J; bases not matched to a gene: 12. The CDR3 is 17 residues long. CDR1 is PRHDT and CDR2 is FYEKMQ in the germline V gene (reference sequence).

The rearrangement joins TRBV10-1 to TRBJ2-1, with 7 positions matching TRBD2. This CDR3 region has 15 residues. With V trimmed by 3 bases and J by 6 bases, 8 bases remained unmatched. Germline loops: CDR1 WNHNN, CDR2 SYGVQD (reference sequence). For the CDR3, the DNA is TGCGCCAGCAGTGATTTCCGCGGGAGCCCCAATGAGCAGTTCTTC. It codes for CASSDFRGSPNEQFF.

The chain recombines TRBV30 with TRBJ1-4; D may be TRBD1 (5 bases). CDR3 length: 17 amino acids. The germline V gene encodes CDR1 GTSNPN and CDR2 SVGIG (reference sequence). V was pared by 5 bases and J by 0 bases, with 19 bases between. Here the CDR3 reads CAWAELGLTPTNEKLFF. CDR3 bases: TGTGCCTGGGCCGAGCTGGGACTAACCCCAACTAATGAAAAACTGTTTTTT.

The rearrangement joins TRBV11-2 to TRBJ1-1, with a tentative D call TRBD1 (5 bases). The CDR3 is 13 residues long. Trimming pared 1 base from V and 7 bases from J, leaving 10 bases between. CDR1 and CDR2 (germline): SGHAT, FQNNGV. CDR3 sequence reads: CASSLVVDSEAFF. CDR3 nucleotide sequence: TGTGCCAGCAGCTTAGTTGTTGACAGTGAAGCTTTCTTT.

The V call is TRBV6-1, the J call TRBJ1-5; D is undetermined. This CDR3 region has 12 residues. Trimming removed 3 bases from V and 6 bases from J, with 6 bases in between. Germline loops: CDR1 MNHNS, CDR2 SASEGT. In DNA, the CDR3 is TGTGCCAGCAGTGAGTTGGGTCAGCCCCAGCATTTT. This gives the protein CASSELGQPQHF.

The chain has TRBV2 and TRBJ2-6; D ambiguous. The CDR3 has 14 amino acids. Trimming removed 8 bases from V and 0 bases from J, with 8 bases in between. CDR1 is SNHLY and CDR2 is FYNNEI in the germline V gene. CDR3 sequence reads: CASGRASGANVLTF. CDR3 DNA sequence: TGTGCCAGCGGAAGGGCCTCTGGGGCCAACGTCCTGACTTTC.

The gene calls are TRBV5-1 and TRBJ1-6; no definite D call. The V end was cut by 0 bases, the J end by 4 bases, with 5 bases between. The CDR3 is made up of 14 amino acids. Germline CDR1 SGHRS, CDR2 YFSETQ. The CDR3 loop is CASSLEQYNSPLHF. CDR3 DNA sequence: TGCGCCAGCAGCTTGGAACAGTATAATTCACCCCTCCACTTT.

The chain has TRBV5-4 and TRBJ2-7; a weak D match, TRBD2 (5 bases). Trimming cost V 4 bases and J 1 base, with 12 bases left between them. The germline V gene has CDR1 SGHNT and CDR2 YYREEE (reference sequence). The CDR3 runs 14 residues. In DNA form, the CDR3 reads TGTGCCAGCAGCCGCTCAACGGGGTCCTACGAGCAGTACTTC. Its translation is CASSRSTGSYEQYF.

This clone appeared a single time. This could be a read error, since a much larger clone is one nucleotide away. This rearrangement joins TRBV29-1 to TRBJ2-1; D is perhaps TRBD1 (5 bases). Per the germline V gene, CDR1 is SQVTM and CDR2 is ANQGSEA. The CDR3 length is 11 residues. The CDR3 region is CSATGYNEQLF. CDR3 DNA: TGCAGCGCAACAGGTTACAATGAGCAGCTCTTC.

The CDR3: CASSIDTSRNGYTF. For the CDR3, the DNA is TGTGCCAGTAGTATTGACACCTCTCGGAATGGCTACACCTTC. The V call is TRBV19, the J call TRBJ1-2; no definite D call. Germline CDR1 reads LNHDA; CDR2 reads SQIVND (reference sequence). Between the trimmed V and J ends, which lost 3 bases and 6 bases, there was a span of 14 bases. The CDR3 is 14 residues long. Supplemented by reference TRBV19 and TRBJ1-2, the full variable domain reads DGGITQSPKYLFRKEGQNVTLSCEQNLNHDAMYWYRQDPGQGLRLIYYSQIVNDFQKGDIAEGYSVSREKKESFPLTVTSAQKNPTAFYLCASSIDTSRNGYTFGSGTRLTVV.

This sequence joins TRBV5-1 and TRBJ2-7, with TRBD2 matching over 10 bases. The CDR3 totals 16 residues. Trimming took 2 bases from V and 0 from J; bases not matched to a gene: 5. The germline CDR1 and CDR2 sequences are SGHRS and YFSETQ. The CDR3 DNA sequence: TGCGCCAGCAGCTTCATAAGCGGGAGGGTCTCCTACGAGCAGTACTTC. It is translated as CASSFISGRVSYEQYF.

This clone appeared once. The DNA for the CDR3 is TGTGCCAGCAGCTTGGTCGGACTAGACAATGAGCAGTTCTTC. It translates to CASSLVGLDNEQFF. The rearrangement uses TRBV5-4 and TRBJ2-1; 7 bases map to TRBD2. CDR3 length: 14 residues. Looked up from germline, CDR1 is SGHNT and CDR2 is YYREEE (reference sequence). V was clipped by 0 bases and J by 5 bases; unmatched bases: 2.

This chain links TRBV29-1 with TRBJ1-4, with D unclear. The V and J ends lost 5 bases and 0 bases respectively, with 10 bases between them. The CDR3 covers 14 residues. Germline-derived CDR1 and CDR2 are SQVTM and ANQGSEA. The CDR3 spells CSVRRASTNEKLFF. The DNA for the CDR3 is TGCAGCGTTCGGAGGGCCTCAACTAATGAAAAACTGTTTTTT.

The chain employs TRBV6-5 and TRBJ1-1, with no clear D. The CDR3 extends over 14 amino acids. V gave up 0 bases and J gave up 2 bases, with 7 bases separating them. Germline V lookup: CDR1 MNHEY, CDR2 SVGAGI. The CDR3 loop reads CASSYSAGNTEAFF. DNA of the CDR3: TGTGCCAGCAGTTACTCGGCAGGAAACACTGAAGCTTTCTTT.